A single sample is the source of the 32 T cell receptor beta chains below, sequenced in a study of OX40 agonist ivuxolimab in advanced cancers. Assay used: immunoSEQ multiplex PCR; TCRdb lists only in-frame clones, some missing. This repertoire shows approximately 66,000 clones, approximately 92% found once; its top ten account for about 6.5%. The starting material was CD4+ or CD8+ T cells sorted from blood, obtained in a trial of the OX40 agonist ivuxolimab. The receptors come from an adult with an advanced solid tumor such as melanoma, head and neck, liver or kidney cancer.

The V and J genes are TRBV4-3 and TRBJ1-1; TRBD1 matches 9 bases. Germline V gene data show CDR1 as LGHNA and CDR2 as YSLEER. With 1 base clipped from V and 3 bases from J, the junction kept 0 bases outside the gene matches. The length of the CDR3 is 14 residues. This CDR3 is CASSQGQGDTEAFF. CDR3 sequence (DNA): TGCGCCAGCAGCCAAGGACAGGGGGACACTGAAGCTTTCTTT.

As DNA, the CDR3 is TGCGCCAGCAGCTTAGAAGGGTGGGGTTCCAATGAGCAGTTCTTC. It yields the protein CASSLEGWGSNEQFF. The chain recombines TRBV5-1 with TRBJ2-1; D call uncertain. There are 15 residues in the CDR3. Trimming stripped 2 bases from V and 6 bases from J, with 15 bases between. Germline V gene data show CDR1 as SGHRS and CDR2 as YFSETQ.

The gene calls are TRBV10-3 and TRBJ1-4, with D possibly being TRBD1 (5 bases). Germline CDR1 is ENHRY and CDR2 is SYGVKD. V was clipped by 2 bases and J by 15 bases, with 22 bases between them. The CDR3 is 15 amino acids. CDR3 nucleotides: TGTGCCATCAGTGAGACACCTTCGGAGGGGAAGCCTTTGTTTTTT. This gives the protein CAISETPSEGKPLFF.

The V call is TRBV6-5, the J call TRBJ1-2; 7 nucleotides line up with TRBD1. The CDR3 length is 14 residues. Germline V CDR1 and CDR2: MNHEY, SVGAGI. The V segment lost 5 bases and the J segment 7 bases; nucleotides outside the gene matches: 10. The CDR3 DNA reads TGTGCCAGCAGTAGAACAGGGGAATGGCGTGGCTACACCTTC. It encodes CASSRTGEWRGYTF.

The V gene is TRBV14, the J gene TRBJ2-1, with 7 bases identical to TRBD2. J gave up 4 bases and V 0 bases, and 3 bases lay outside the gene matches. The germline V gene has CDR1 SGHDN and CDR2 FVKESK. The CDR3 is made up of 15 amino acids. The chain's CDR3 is CASSQDPSGYNEQFF. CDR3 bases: TGTGCCAGCAGCCAAGACCCTAGCGGATACAATGAGCAGTTCTTC. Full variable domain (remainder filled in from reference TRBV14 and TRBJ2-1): EAGVTQFPSHSVIEKGQTVTLRCDPISGHDNLYWYRRVMGKEIKFLLHFVKESKQDESGMPNNRFLAERTGGTYSTLKVQPAELEDSGVYFCASSQDPSGYNEQFFGPGTRLTVL.

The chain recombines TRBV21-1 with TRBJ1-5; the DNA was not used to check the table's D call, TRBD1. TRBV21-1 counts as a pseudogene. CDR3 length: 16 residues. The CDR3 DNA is TGTGCCAGCAGCAAAGTGCCCGACAGGGGGAATCAGCCCCAGCATTTT. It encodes CASSKVPDRGNQPQHF.

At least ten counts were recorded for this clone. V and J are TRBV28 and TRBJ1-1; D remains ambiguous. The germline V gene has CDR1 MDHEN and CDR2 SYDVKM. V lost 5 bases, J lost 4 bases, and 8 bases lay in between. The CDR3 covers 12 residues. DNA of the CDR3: TGTGCCAGCAGTCTTCGGGGCACTGAAGCTTTCTTT. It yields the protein CASSLRGTEAFF. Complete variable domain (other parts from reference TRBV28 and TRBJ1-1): DVKVTQSSRYLVKRTGEKVFLECVQDMDHENMFWYRQDPGLGLRLIYFSYDVKMKEKGDIPEGYSVSREKKERFSLILESASTNQTSMYLCASSLRGTEAFFGQGTRLTVV.

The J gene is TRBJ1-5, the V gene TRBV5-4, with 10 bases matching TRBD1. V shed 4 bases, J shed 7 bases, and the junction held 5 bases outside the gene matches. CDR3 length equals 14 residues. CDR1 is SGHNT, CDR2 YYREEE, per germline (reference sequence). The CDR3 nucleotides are TGTGCCAGCAGCCCCGGGACAGGGGTCCAGCCCCAGCATTTT. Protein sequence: CASSPGTGVQPQHF.

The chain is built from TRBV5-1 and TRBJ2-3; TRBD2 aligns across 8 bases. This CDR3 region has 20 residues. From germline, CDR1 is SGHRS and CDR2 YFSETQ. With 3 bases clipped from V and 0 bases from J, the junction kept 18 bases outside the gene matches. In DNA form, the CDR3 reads TGCGCCAGCAGCTCAAATACTCCGGGACTAGTGCTCTCTAGCACAGATACGCAGTATTTT. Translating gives CASSSNTPGLVLSSTDTQYF.

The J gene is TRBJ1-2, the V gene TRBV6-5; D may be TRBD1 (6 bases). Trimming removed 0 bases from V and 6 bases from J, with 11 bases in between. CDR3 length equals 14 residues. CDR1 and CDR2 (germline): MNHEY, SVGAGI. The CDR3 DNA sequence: TGTGCCAGCAGTTACTCGTTCGGGGGCCATGGCTACACCTTC. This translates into CASSYSFGGHGYTF.

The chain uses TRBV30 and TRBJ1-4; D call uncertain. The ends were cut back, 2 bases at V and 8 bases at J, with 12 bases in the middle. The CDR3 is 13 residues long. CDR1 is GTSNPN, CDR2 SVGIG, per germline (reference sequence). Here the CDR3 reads CAWSTGLGEKLFF. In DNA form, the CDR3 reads TGTGCCTGGAGTACTGGCCTAGGGGAAAAACTGTTTTTT.

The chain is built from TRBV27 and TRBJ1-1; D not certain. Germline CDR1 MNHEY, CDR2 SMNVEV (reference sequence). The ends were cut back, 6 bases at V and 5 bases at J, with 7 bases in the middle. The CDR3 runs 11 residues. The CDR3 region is CASRTGTEAFF. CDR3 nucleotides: TGTGCCAGCAGAACGGGGACTGAAGCTTTCTTT.

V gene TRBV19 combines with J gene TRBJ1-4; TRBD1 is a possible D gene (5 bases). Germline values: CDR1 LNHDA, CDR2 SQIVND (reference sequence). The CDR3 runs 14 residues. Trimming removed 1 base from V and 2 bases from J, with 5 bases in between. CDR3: CASSIGGTNEKLFF. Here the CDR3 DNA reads TGTGCCAGTAGTATAGGGGGGACTAATGAAAAACTGTTTTTT.

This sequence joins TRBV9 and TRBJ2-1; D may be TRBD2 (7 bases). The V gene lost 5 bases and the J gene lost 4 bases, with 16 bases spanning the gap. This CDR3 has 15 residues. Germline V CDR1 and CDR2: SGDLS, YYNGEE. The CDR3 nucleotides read TGTGCCAGCAGTGAAGAGGGGGGGATGTACAATGAGCAGTTCTTC. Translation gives CASSEEGGMYNEQFF.

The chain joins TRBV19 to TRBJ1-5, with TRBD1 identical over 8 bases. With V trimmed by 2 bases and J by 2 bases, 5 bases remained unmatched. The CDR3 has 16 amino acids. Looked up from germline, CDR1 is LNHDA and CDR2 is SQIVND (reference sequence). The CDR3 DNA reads TGTGCCAGTAGTATAACAGGGGGTAGAGGCAATCAGCCCCAGCATTTT. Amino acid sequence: CASSITGGRGNQPQHF.

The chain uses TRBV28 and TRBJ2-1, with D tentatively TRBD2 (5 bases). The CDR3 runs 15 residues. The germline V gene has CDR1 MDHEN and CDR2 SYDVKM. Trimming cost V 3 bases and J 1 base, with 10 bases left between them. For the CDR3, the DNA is TGTGCCAGCAGTTTTATAGGGAGTTCCTACAATGAGCAGTTCTTC. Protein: CASSFIGSSYNEQFF. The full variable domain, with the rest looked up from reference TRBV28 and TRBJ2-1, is DVKVTQSSRYLVKRTGEKVFLECVQDMDHENMFWYRQDPGLGLRLIYFSYDVKMKEKGDIPEGYSVSREKKERFSLILESASTNQTSMYLCASSFIGSSYNEQFFGPGTRLTVL.

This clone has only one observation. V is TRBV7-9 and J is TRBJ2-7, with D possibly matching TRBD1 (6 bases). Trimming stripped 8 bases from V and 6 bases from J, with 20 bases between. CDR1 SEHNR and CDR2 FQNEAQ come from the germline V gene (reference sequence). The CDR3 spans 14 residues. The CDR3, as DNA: TGTGCCAGCGCCCGTATCACAGGGTTAGGCGAGCAGTACTTC. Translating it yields CASARITGLGEQYF.

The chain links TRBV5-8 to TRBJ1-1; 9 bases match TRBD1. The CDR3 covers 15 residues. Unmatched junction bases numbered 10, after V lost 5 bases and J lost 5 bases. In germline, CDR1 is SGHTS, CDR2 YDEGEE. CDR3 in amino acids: CASRRQGGFVTEAFF. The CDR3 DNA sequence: TGTGCCAGCAGAAGACAGGGGGGCTTTGTAACTGAAGCTTTCTTT. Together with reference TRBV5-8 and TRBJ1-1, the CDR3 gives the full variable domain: EAGVTQSPTHLIKTRGQQATLRCSPISGHTSVYWYQQALGLGLQFLLWYDEGEERNRGNFPPRFSGRQFPNYSSELNVNALELEDSALYLCASRRQGGFVTEAFFGQGTRLTVV.

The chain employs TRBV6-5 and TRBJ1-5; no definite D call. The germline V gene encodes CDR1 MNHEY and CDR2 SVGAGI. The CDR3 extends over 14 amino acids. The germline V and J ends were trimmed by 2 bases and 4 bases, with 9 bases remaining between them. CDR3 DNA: TGTGCCAGCAGTTACCCCATTCTAAATCAGCCCCAGCATTTT. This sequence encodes CASSYPILNQPQHF.

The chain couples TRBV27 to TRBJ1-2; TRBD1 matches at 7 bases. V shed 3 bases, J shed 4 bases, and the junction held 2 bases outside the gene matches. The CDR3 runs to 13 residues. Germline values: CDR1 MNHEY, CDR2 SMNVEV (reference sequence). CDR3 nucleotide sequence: TGTGCCAGCAGTTTCAGGACAGGCTATGGCTACACCTTC. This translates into CASSFRTGYGYTF.

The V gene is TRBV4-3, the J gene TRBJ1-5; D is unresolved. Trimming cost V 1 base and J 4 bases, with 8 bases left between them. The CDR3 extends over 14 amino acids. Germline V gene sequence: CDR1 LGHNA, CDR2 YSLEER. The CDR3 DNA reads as TGCGCCAGCAGCCAAGTCAGCTTTAATCAGCCCCAGCATTTT. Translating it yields CASSQVSFNQPQHF.

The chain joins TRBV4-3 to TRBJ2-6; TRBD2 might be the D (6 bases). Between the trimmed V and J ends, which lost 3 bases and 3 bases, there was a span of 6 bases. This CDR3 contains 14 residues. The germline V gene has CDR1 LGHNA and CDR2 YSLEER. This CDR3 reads CASSQGLGANVLTF. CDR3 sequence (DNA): TGCGCCAGCAGCCAGGGACTTGGGGCCAACGTCCTGACTTTC.

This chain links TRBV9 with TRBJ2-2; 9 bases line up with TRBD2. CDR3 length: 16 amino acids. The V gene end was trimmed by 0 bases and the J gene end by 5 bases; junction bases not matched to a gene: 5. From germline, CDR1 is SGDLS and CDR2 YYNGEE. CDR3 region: CASSVGSGGRTGELFF. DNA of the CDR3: TGTGCCAGCAGCGTAGGTAGCGGGGGAAGAACCGGGGAGCTGTTTTTT.

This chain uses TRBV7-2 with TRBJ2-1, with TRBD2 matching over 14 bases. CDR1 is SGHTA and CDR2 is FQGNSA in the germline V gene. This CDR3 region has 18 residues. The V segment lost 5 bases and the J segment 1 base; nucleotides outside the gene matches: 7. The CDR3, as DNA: TGTGCCAGCAGCGCAGGGACTAGCGGGAGAGGATCCTACAATGAGCAGTTCTTC. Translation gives CASSAGTSGRGSYNEQFF.

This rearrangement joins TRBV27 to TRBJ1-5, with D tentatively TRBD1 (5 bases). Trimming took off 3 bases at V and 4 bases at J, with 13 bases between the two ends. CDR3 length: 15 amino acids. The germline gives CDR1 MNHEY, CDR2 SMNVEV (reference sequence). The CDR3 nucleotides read TGTGCCAGCAGTTTCCTCGCAGGGAGAAATCAGCCCCAGCATTTT. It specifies CASSFLAGRNQPQHF.

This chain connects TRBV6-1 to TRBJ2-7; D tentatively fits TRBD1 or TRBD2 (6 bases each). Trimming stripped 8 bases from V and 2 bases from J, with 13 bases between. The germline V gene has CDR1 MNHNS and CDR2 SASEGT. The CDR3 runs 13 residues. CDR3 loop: CASSGAGPYEQYF. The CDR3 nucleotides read TGTGCCAGCTCGGGGGCAGGGCCCTACGAGCAGTACTTC.

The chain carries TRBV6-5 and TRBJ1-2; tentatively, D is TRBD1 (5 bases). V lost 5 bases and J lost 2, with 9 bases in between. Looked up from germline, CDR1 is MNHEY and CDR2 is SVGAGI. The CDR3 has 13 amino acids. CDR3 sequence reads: CASSAGTNYGYTF. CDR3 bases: TGTGCCAGCAGTGCGGGGACGAACTATGGCTACACCTTC.

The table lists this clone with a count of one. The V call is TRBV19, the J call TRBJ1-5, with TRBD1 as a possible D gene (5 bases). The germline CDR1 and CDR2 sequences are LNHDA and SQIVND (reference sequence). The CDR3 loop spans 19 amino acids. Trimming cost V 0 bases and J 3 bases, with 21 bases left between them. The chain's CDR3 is CASSIDWGSSGLYNQPQHF. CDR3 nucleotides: TGTGCCAGTAGTATAGATTGGGGCTCGTCAGGATTATACAATCAGCCCCAGCATTTT. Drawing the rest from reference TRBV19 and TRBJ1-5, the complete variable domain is DGGITQSPKYLFRKEGQNVTLSCEQNLNHDAMYWYRQDPGQGLRLIYYSQIVNDFQKGDIAEGYSVSREKKESFPLTVTSAQKNPTAFYLCASSIDWGSSGLYNQPQHFGDGTRLSIL.

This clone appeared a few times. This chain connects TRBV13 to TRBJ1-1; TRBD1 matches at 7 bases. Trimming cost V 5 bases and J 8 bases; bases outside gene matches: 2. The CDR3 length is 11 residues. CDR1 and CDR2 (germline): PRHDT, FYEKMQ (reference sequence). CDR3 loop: CASSLGQEAFF. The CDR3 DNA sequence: TGTGCCAGCAGCCTGGGACAGGAAGCTTTCTTT.

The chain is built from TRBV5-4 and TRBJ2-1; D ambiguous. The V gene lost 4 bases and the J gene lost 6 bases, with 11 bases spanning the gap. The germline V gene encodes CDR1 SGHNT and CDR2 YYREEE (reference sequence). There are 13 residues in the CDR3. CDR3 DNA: TGTGCCAGCAGCCTTTCTTATGCCAATGAGCAGTTCTTC. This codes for CASSLSYANEQFF.

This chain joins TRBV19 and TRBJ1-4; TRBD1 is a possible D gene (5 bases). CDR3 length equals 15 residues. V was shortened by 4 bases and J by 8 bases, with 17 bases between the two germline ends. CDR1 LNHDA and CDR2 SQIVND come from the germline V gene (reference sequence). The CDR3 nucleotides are TGTGCCAGTAGTACCCTGGGGCAGTGGGCCGAAAAACTGTTTTTT. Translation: CASSTLGQWAEKLFF.

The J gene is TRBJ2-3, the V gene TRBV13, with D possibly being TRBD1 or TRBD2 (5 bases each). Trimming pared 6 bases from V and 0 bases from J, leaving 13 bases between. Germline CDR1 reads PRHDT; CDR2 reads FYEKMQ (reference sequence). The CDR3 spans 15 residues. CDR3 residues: CASSFGTASTDTQYF. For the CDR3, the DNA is TGTGCCAGCAGTTTTGGGACCGCTAGCACAGATACGCAGTATTTT.